The TCR beta chain described here comes from a study of tumor-infiltrating lymphocytes in primary liver carcinoma. Background on the study: Aged between 30 and 69 years, the patients were men and women.

On this clonotype: Its target is unknown.

With around 450 ng total RNA as template and a constant-region primer, TCR beta cDNA was made. ARM-PCR was slightly modified, and three nested multiplex PCR rounds with it gave rise to the TCR beta libraries. Forward primers for TRBV1-TRBV30 and a C-beta reverse primer served the first two PCR rounds, at about 10 cycles each. TCRdb itself ran the multiplex PCR reads through MiXCR, one entry per CDR3 protein. The repertoire holds about 320,000 distinct CDR3 sequences, around three fifths seen once, with roughly 9% in the top ten. Whole-study findings and limits: Compared with blood, tumor repertoires held significantly more in their top 250 clones. Tumor-adjacent and tumor-blood pairs showed less overlap than tumor region pairs.

The CDR3 covers 14 residues. V dropped 7 bases and J dropped 1; count of bases not matched to a gene: 5. Germline CDR1 and CDR2: MDHEN and SYDVKM. RNA was extracted from whole blood without cell sorting, alongside germline DNA. It was before surgery that around 3.7 milliliters of peripheral blood were collected. The clonotype originates from a man between 40 and 49 years old with primary liver carcinoma and hepatitis B virus infection. The rearrangement joins TRBV28 to TRBJ2-3; 7 bases fit TRBD2. Sequencing was performed on peripheral blood. The CDR3 sequence: CASTGGGRTDTQYF. DNA of the CDR3: TGTGCCAGCACCGGCGGGGGTCGCACAGATACGCAGTATTTT.